Below are 28 T cell receptor beta chains sequenced from a single sample in a study of T cell changes during pregnancy in multiple sclerosis. Profiling relied on immunoSEQ multiplex PCR, and the TCRdb table lists in-frame clones only, not all of them. The sample yields about 69,000 clones, approximately 91% seen once. This sample comprised peripheral blood, obtained in the third trimester of pregnancy. All receptors derive from a female donor with multiple sclerosis, enrolled in a pregnancy study.

V usage is TRBV28 and J usage is TRBJ2-7, with 7 bases matching TRBD1. The germline CDR1 and CDR2 sequences are MDHEN and SYDVKM. Unmatched junction bases numbered 1, after V lost 6 bases and J lost 2 bases. CDR3 length: 12 residues. CDR3 sequence: CASSQGAYEQYF. Written as DNA, the CDR3 is TGTGCCAGCAGCCAGGGGGCCTACGAGCAGTACTTC.

This sequence joins TRBV4-2 and TRBJ1-1; TRBD1 agrees at 10 bases. V gave up 4 bases and J gave up 1 base; unmatched junction bases: 0. The CDR3 totals 14 residues. CDR1 is LGHNA and CDR2 is YNFKEQ in the germline V gene. CDR3 in amino acids: CASSRDRGNTEAFF. Written as DNA, the CDR3 is TGTGCCAGCAGCCGGGACAGGGGGAACACTGAAGCTTTCTTT.

This rearrangement joins TRBV4-1 to TRBJ2-7; D not certain. The ends were cut back, 4 bases at V and 2 bases at J, with 15 bases in the middle. Germline V lookup: CDR1 MGHRA, CDR2 YSYEKL. There are 15 residues in the CDR3. CDR3 loop: CASSPTVGATYEQYF. CDR3 nucleotide sequence: TGCGCCAGCAGCCCTACAGTGGGTGCTACCTACGAGCAGTACTTC.

V and J are TRBV19 and TRBJ1-1; no firm D call. Deletions cut 3 bases from V and 0 bases from J, with 14 bases between. Germline lookup yields CDR1 LNHDA and CDR2 SQIVND (reference sequence). The CDR3 contains 16 residues. The CDR3 nucleotides read TGTGCCAGTAGTATTGGCGGGGTAACCATGAACACTGAAGCTTTCTTT. Its translation is CASSIGGVTMNTEAFF.

V is TRBV7-9 and J is TRBJ2-5, with D possibly being TRBD2 (6 bases). Germline V gene lookup returns CDR1 SEHNR and CDR2 FQNEAQ (reference sequence). The CDR3 runs to 17 residues. Trimming took 6 bases from V and 4 from J, leaving 24 bases between them. The CDR3 is CASSTGVRTDQTETQYF. Here the CDR3 DNA reads TGTGCCAGCAGTACGGGGGTGCGGACGGACCAAACAGAGACCCAGTACTTC.

The chain couples TRBV7-3 to TRBJ2-5; 9 bases match TRBD1. V dropped 6 bases and J dropped 5; count of bases not matched to a gene: 10. Germline CDR1 is SGHTA and CDR2 is FQGTGA. This CDR3 comprises 15 residues. Here the CDR3 reads CASSPTGGSGETQYF. CDR3 nucleotides: TGTGCCAGCAGTCCGACAGGGGGATCGGGGGAGACCCAGTACTTC.

This clone was seen a handful of times. The chain joins TRBV30 to TRBJ2-1, with TRBD2 identical over 8 bases. Per the germline V gene, CDR1 is GTSNPN and CDR2 is SVGIG (reference sequence). V dropped 3 bases and J dropped 2; count of bases not matched to a gene: 6. The CDR3 has 15 amino acids. CDR3 DNA sequence: TGTGCCTGGAGGGCGGTCGGGGGGGCCTACAATGAGCAGTTCTTC. It codes for CAWRAVGGAYNEQFF.

The V and J genes are TRBV6-6 and TRBJ2-1; a weak D match, TRBD2 (6 bases). The CDR3 consists of 14 residues. Trimming removed 0 bases at V and 6 bases at J, with 9 bases between. Per the germline V gene, CDR1 is MNHNY and CDR2 is SVGAGI (reference sequence). For the CDR3, the DNA is TGTGCCAGCAGTTACTCGGGAGGTGCCAATGAGCAGTTCTTC. Protein sequence: CASSYSGGANEQFF.

The V and J genes are TRBV7-2 and TRBJ2-1; 14 positions agree with TRBD2. Trimming cost V 5 bases and J 0 bases; bases outside gene matches: 9. This CDR3 spans 19 amino acids. Germline values: CDR1 SGHTA, CDR2 FQGNSA. DNA of the CDR3: TGTGCCAGCAGCGACGGACTAGCGGGGGGACAAAGCTCCTACAATGAGCAGTTCTTC. Translating gives CASSDGLAGGQSSYNEQFF.

This clone has only one observation. The chain carries TRBV5-4 and TRBJ1-4; D not resolved. V dropped 0 bases and J dropped 7 bases, with 10 bases sitting between them. This CDR3 spans 14 amino acids. In germline, CDR1 is SGHNT, CDR2 YYREEE (reference sequence). This chain's CDR3 is CASSLGTGAEKLFF. The CDR3 nucleotides are TGTGCCAGCAGCTTGGGGACTGGAGCTGAAAAACTGTTTTTT.

The V and J genes are TRBV27 and TRBJ1-1, with D perhaps matching TRBD1 (5 bases). The V gene's germline CDR1 is MNHEY and CDR2 SMNVEV (reference sequence). The V gene lost 8 bases and the J gene lost 0 bases, with 16 bases spanning the gap. The CDR3 runs to 15 residues. The CDR3 DNA reads as TGTGCCAGCCGATTGGAGGGGATCTTGAACACTGAAGCTTTCTTT. This translates into CASRLEGILNTEAFF.

This clone has a handful of counts. CDR3 residues: CACFNGGNTEAFF. The CDR3 nucleotides read TGTGCCTGTTTTAACGGGGGGAACACTGAAGCTTTCTTT. V and J are TRBV30 and TRBJ1-1, with D possibly TRBD1 on 5 matching bases. This CDR3 comprises 13 residues. V lost 6 bases to trimming and J lost 1 base, with 12 bases between them. Germline lookup yields CDR1 GTSNPN and CDR2 SVGIG (reference sequence).

CDR3 nucleotides: TGTGCCAGCAGCTTAGGCCCGTCGGCGGTCCTCACAGATACGCAGTATTTT. It yields the protein CASSLGPSAVLTDTQYF. This chain links TRBV13 with TRBJ2-3, with D uncertain. The germline V gene encodes CDR1 PRHDT and CDR2 FYEKMQ (reference sequence). Trimming pared 0 bases from V and 2 bases from J, leaving 15 bases between. This CDR3 comprises 17 residues.

The chain joins TRBV6-5 to TRBJ1-6; D is ambiguous. CDR1 and CDR2 from the germline V gene are MNHEY and SVGAGI. V was cut by 2 bases and J by 7 bases, with 12 bases left in between. The length of the CDR3 is 15 residues. The CDR3, as DNA: TGTGCCAGCAGTTACCCGCGGGGTAGGAATTCACCCCTCCACTTT. Its protein product is CASSYPRGRNSPLHF.

The V call is TRBV11-3, the J call TRBJ2-5; TRBD1 aligns across 7 bases. Trimming took 1 base from V and 2 from J; bases not matched to a gene: 4. The germline V gene encodes CDR1 SGHNT and CDR2 YENEEA. The CDR3 runs 15 residues. CDR3 region: CASSLGGTEQETQYF. The CDR3 nucleotides read TGTGCCAGCAGCTTAGGGGGGACAGAACAAGAGACCCAGTACTTC.

V usage is TRBV10-3 and J usage is TRBJ1-3; tentatively, D is TRBD1 (5 bases). V was cut by 2 bases and J by 0 bases, with 8 bases left in between. The CDR3 has 15 amino acids. The germline gives CDR1 ENHRY, CDR2 SYGVKD. CDR3 coding DNA: TGTGCCATCAGTGAGCGGGGGAACTCTGGAAACACCATATATTTT. This sequence encodes CAISERGNSGNTIYF.

CDR3 sequence: CASSLGGFGNTIYF. For the CDR3, the DNA is TGTGCCAGCAGCTTGGGAGGGTTTGGAAACACCATATATTTT. This rearrangement joins TRBV5-5 to TRBJ1-3; the D is unclear. This CDR3 comprises 14 residues. Germline CDR1 is SGHKS and CDR2 is YYEKEE (reference sequence). Trimming stripped 0 bases from V and 3 bases from J, with 7 bases between.

The chain recombines TRBV6-6 with TRBJ1-1; D perhaps matches TRBD1 (5 bases). Germline V gene lookup returns CDR1 MNHNY and CDR2 SVGAGI (reference sequence). The V end was cut by 5 bases, the J end by 1 base, with 14 bases between. The length of the CDR3 is 15 residues. CDR3 in amino acids: CASSRGGRANTEAFF. The CDR3 coding sequence is TGTGCCAGCAGTCGGGGGGGAAGAGCGAACACTGAAGCTTTCTTT.

The J gene is TRBJ2-4, the V gene TRBV7-9; D uncertain. The germline V gene encodes CDR1 SEHNR and CDR2 FQNEAQ (reference sequence). Trimming removed 4 bases from V and 5 bases from J, with 6 bases in between. The CDR3 totals 12 residues. Here the CDR3 reads CASSSPENIQYF. DNA for the CDR3: TGTGCCAGCAGCTCACCGGAAAACATTCAGTACTTC.

CDR3 sequence (DNA): TGTGCCACCAGCAGAGATTTCAGGGAGGGCCAAGCTTTCTTT. Its protein product is CATSRDFREGQAFF. The J gene is TRBJ1-1, the V gene TRBV15, with a tentative D call TRBD1 (5 bases). There are 14 residues in the CDR3. Germline assignment: CDR1 LNHNV and CDR2 YYDKDF (reference sequence). The germline V and J ends were trimmed by 0 bases and 9 bases, with 14 bases remaining between them.

This rearrangement joins TRBV7-8 to TRBJ2-7, with TRBD1 as a possible D gene (6 bases). With 2 bases removed from V and 2 bases from J, the gap between germline ends came to 13 bases. CDR1 is SGHVS and CDR2 is FQNEAQ in the germline V gene. The CDR3 extends over 15 amino acids. The CDR3 nucleotides are TGTGCCAGCAGCTTACTTCCAGGGGTCCCCTACGAGCAGTACTTC. Its translation is CASSLLPGVPYEQYF. The full variable domain, with the rest looked up from reference TRBV7-8 and TRBJ2-7, is GAGVSQSPRYKVAKRGQDVALRCDPISGHVSLFWYQQALGQGPEFLTYFQNEAQLDKSGLPSDRFFAERPEGSVSTLKIQRTQQEDSAVYLCASSLLPGVPYEQYFGPGTRLTVT.

The V and J genes are TRBV2 and TRBJ1-3; unclear D gene. The CDR3 covers 10 residues. Trimming left V 6 bases short and J 7 bases short, with 4 bases between. Per germline, CDR1 SNHLY and CDR2 FYNNEI. The DNA of the CDR3 is TGTGCCAGCAGGGAGAACACCATATATTTT. Encoded protein: CASRENTIYF.

The CDR3 sequence: CASSVGSSNQPQHF. In DNA form, the CDR3 reads TGTGCCAGCAGCGTTGGGAGTAGCAATCAGCCCCAGCATTTT. The V and J genes are TRBV9 and TRBJ1-5; D unclear. The germline CDR1 and CDR2 sequences are SGDLS and YYNGEE. The CDR3 covers 14 residues. V dropped 2 bases and J dropped 0 bases, with 6 bases sitting between them.

The chain combines TRBV5-1 with TRBJ1-1, with TRBD1 identical over 7 bases. CDR1 and CDR2 (germline): SGHRS, YFSETQ. CDR3 size: 14 residues. The ends lost 4 bases at V and 1 base at J; junction bases unmatched: 4. CDR3 DNA sequence: TGCGCCAGCAGCCCGAGACAGGGGAACACTGAAGCTTTCTTT. Amino acid sequence: CASSPRQGNTEAFF.

This clone has a single count. The genes are TRBV5-1 and TRBJ1-4, with D possibly matching TRBD1 (5 bases). The CDR3 runs to 15 residues. Germline CDR1 is SGHRS and CDR2 is YFSETQ. Between the trimmed V and J ends, which lost 4 bases and 8 bases, there was a span of 18 bases. The DNA of the CDR3 is TGCGCCAGCAGCATAGAACGGACGGGGGGAGAAAAACTGTTTTTT. This gives the protein CASSIERTGGEKLFF.

The rearrangement uses TRBV5-1 and TRBJ1-2; D perhaps matches TRBD1 (6 bases). CDR1 SGHRS and CDR2 YFSETQ come from the germline V gene. V lost 4 bases and J 9 bases, leaving 13 bases between the germline ends. This CDR3 is built from 12 residues. The CDR3 nucleotides are TGCGCCAGCAGCCCTGGGACAACGAGCTACACCTTC. This sequence encodes CASSPGTTSYTF.

The V and J genes are TRBV29-1 and TRBJ2-5, with 10 bases fitting TRBD1. CDR3 size: 14 residues. Germline V gene data show CDR1 as SQVTM and CDR2 as ANQGSEA. V shed 5 bases, J shed 5 bases, and the junction held 8 bases outside the gene matches. CDR3 coding DNA: TGCAGCGTTCTACGGACAGGGGGTGACGAGACCCAGTACTTC. Amino acid sequence: CSVLRTGGDETQYF.

The rearrangement joins TRBV6-6 to TRBJ1-4; 7 bases align to TRBD1. This CDR3 is 13 amino acids long. Germline V gives CDR1 MNHNY, CDR2 SVGAGI (reference sequence). V shed 8 bases and J 8 bases; nucleotides not matched to a gene: 8. CDR3 sequence: CASLRGPEEKLFF. The CDR3 nucleotides read TGTGCCAGCCTTAGGGGGCCGGAGGAAAAACTGTTTTTT.